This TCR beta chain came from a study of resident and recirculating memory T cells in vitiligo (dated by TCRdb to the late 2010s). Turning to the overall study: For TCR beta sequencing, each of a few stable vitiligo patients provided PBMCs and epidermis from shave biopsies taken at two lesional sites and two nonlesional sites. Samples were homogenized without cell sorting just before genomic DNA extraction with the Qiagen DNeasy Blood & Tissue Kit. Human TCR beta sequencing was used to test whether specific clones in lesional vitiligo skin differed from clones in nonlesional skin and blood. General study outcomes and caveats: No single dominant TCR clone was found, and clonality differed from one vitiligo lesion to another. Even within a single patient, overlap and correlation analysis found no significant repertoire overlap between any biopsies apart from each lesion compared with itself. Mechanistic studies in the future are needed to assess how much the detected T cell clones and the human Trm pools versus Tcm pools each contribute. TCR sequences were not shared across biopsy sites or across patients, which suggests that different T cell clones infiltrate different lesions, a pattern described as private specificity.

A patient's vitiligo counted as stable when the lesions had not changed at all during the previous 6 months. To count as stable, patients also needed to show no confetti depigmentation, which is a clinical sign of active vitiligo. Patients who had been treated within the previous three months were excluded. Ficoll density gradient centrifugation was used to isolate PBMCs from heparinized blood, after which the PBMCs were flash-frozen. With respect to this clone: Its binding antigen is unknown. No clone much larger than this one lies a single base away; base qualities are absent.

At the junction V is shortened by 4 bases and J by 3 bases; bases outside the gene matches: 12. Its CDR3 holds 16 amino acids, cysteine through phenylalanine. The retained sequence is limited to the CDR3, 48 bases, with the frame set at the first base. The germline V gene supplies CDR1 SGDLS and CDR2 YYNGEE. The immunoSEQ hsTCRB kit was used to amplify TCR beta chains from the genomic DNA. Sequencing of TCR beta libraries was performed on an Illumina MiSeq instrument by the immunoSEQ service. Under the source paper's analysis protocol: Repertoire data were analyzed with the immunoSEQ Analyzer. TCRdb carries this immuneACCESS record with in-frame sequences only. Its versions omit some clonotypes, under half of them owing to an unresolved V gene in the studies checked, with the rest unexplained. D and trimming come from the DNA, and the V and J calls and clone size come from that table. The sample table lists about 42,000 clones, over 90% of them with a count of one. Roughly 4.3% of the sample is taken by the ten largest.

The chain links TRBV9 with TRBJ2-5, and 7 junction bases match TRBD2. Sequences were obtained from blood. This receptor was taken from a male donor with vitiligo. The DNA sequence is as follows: TGTGCCAGCAGCCCCAGAAAGGGGACTATTGAAGAGACCCAGTACTTC. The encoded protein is CASSPRKGTIEETQYF.